These T cell receptor beta chains were read from a single sample in a study of spatial heterogeneity in lung cancer. MiXCR, applied by TCRdb to the 5' RACE reads, yields one record per CDR3 protein. The table records just under 5,000 distinct CDR3 sequences, 28% of them present only once. The sample consisted of PBMCs, taken at surgery. These receptors were collected from a male donor with early-stage non-small cell lung cancer. The CDR3 runs from the conserved cysteine through the conserved F or W. A D gene is named only where the DNA matches it firmly. Clone size is stated in some rows and not others, as once, few, many or a class when expanded.

clone size,D gene,V gene,J gene,CDR3 protein,CDR3 DNA
NA,NA,TRBV2,TRBJ2-2,CASSERRNTGELFF,TGTGCCAGCAGTGAACGCAGGAACACCGGGGAGCTGTTTTTT
NA,NA,TRBV11-3,TRBJ1-1,CASSYNAYTEAFF,TGTGCCAGCAGCTACAACGCGTACACTGAAGCTTTCTTT
many,NA,TRBV5-1,TRBJ1-2,CASSLGPEGYTF,TGCGCCAGCAGCTTGGGGCCGGAGGGCTACACCTTC
few,NA,TRBV9,TRBJ2-5,CASSVGLAGQAQYF,TGTGCCAGCAGCGTAGGGCTAGCGGGACAGGCCCAGTACTTC
medium-sized,TRBD1,TRBV5-1,TRBJ2-7,CASSFSRTGGDYEQYF,TGCGCCAGCAGCTTCTCTCGGACAGGGGGCGACTACGAGCAGTACTTC
few,TRBD2,TRBV7-9,TRBJ2-3,CASSLEAGLAGVVDTQYF,TGTGCCAGCAGCTTAGAAGCTGGGCTAGCGGGAGTGGTAGATACGCAGTATTTT
NA,NA,TRBV27,TRBJ1-5,CASSLGRNQPQHF,TGTGCCAGCAGTCTGGGCAGAAATCAGCCCCAGCATTTT
medium-sized,NA,TRBV6-1,TRBJ2-2,CASSENGKMNPELFF,TGTGCCAGCAGTGAAAATGGGAAGATGAACCCGGAGCTGTTTTTT
NA,NA,TRBV6-5,TRBJ1-1,CASSYSRGAPNTEAFF,TGTGCCAGCAGTTACTCCCGAGGAGCGCCGAACACTGAAGCTTTCTTT
NA,NA,TRBV4-3,TRBJ1-6,CASSQEVDGMNSPLHF,TGCGCCAGCAGCCAAGAGGTAGACGGGATGAATTCACCCCTCCACTTT
NA,TRBD2,TRBV6-5,TRBJ2-3,CASSSTGTREGDTQYF,TGTGCCAGCAGTTCCACAGGGACTAGGGAGGGAGATACGCAGTATTTT
NA,NA,TRBV12-3/TRBV12-4,TRBJ1-1,CASSPLNTEAFF,TGTGCCAGCAGTCCCTTGAACACTGAAGCTTTCTTT
NA,NA,TRBV5-1,TRBJ2-2,CASSLTRQTNTGELFF,TGCGCCAGCAGCTTGACTCGACAGACGAACACCGGGGAGCTGTTTTTT
medium-sized,NA,TRBV7-8,TRBJ1-2,CASSSSGSYGYTF,TGTGCCAGCAGCTCCTCAGGGAGCTATGGCTACACCTTC
many,TRBD2,TRBV28,TRBJ2-1,CASSPGREGQFF,TGTGCCAGCAGCCCCGGAAGGGAGGGGCAGTTCTTC
medium-sized,NA,TRBV3-1,TRBJ2-6,CASSPGNSGANVLTF,TGTGCCAGCAGTCCCGGAAACTCTGGGGCCAACGTCCTGACTTTC
many,TRBD2,TRBV20-1,TRBJ2-7,CSISGTSGDSYEQYF,TGCAGTATCTCGGGGACTAGCGGGGATTCCTACGAGCAGTACTTC
medium-sized,NA,TRBV19,TRBJ1-2,CASSSPHEEWYYGYTF,TGTGCCAGTAGTAGCCCCCACGAAGAGTGGTACTATGGCTACACCTTC
NA,NA,TRBV29-1,TRBJ2-3,CSVERAGASTDTQYF,TGCAGCGTTGAGAGGGCGGGGGCTAGCACAGATACGCAGTATTTT
NA,NA,TRBV11-2,TRBJ2-1,CASSLAQTGEQFF,TGTGCCAGCAGCTTAGCCCAGACGGGTGAGCAGTTCTTC
few,NA,TRBV6-5,TRBJ2-7,CASSYGRKPYEQYF,TGTGCCAGCAGTTACGGCCGCAAACCCTACGAGCAGTACTTC
NA,NA,TRBV11-2,TRBJ1-5,CASSPAGVGNQPQHF,TGTGCCAGCAGCCCTGCGGGGGTTGGCAATCAGCCCCAGCATTTT
medium-sized,TRBD1,TRBV5-1,TRBJ2-7,CASSWDRGYYEQYF,TGCGCCAGCAGCTGGGACAGGGGCTATTACGAGCAGTACTTC
once,NA,TRBV5-1,TRBJ2-7,CASSLEGGTGSYEQYF,TGCGCCAGCAGCTTGGAAGGGGGGACGGGATCCTACGAGCAGTACTTC
medium-sized,NA,TRBV9,TRBJ2-2,CASSVVGANTGELFF,TGTGCCAGCAGCGTAGTGGGAGCGAACACCGGGGAGCTGTTTTTT
NA,NA,TRBV7-2,TRBJ1-4,CASSLAGIEKLFF,TGTGCCAGCAGCTTAGCAGGGATTGAAAAACTGTTTTTT
medium-sized,TRBD2,TRBV10-3,TRBJ2-1,CAISGGLDDEQFF,TGTGCCATCAGTGGGGGACTAGACGATGAGCAGTTCTTC
NA,NA,TRBV20-1,TRBJ2-2,CSAYYRVESTGELFF,TGCAGTGCTTACTACAGGGTAGAGAGCACCGGGGAGCTGTTTTTT
NA,NA,TRBV20-1,TRBJ1-2,CSAREGAAIVYTF,TGCAGTGCTAGAGAGGGGGCGGCAATTGTCTACACCTTC
medium-sized,NA,TRBV11-2,TRBJ2-3,CASSFTPQGRSPDTQYF,TGTGCCAGCAGCTTCACGCCACAGGGTCGAAGCCCAGATACGCAGTATTTT
NA,NA,TRBV28,TRBJ1-2,CASSYGGFGGYTF,TGTGCCAGCAGTTACGGGGGATTCGGTGGCTACACCTTC
medium-sized,NA,TRBV4-1,TRBJ2-7,CASSQDGRGTYEQYF,TGCGCCAGCAGCCAAGACGGACGGGGGACTTACGAGCAGTACTTC
once,NA,TRBV12-3/TRBV12-4,TRBJ1-5,CASSFGQGSIGNQPQHF,TGTGCCAGCAGTTTTGGGCAGGGGAGTATAGGCAATCAGCCCCAGCATTTT
many,TRBD2,TRBV7-2,TRBJ2-1,CASTPRKRELGNEQFF,TGTGCCAGCACCCCCCGTAAGCGGGAGCTCGGGAATGAGCAGTTCTTC
NA,TRBD1,TRBV7-9,TRBJ2-1,CASSAGTGGYNEQFF,TGTGCCAGCAGCGCCGGGACAGGGGGGTACAATGAGCAGTTCTTC
NA,NA,TRBV11-2,TRBJ2-7,CASSRDPGTYEQYF,TGTGCCAGCAGCAGGGATCCCGGAACCTACGAGCAGTACTTC
NA,NA,TRBV20-1,TRBJ1-2,CSARVQEGYGYTF,TGCAGTGCTAGAGTTCAAGAAGGGTATGGCTACACCTTC
many,TRBD2,TRBV28,TRBJ2-1,CASSLRGSRYNEQFF,TGTGCCAGCAGTTTACGCGGGAGCCGATACAATGAGCAGTTCTTC
NA,NA,TRBV2,TRBJ1-2,CASDGADIYGYTF,TGTGCCAGCGACGGGGCGGATATCTATGGCTACACCTTC
NA,NA,TRBV18,TRBJ1-5,CASSPPNQPQHF,TGTGCCAGCTCACCACCAAATCAGCCCCAGCATTTT
NA,NA,TRBV7-9,TRBJ2-5,CASSPQTQYF,TGTGCCAGCAGCCCCCAGACCCAGTACTTC
NA,TRBD2,TRBV11-2,TRBJ2-2,CASRTLRGRTSGPTGELFF,TGTGCCAGCAGGACCCTCAGGGGACGGACTAGCGGCCCCACCGGGGAGCTGTTTTTT
medium-sized,NA,TRBV5-1,TRBJ2-2,CASRETPTNTGELFF,TGCGCCAGCAGAGAGACACCGACTAACACCGGGGAGCTGTTTTTT